Listed here is a single TCR beta chain. The CDR3 end is not reached by the read, which stops 3 residues before it; the germline J gene fills it in. The source of the sample is a study of T cells in women clearing cervical HPV infection. Using immunoSEQ multiplex PCR, the repertoire was profiled, and TCRdb retains in-frame clones only, with some absent. The repertoire table contains 39,000 or so clones. V was clipped by 1 base and J by 7 bases; unmatched bases: 8. CDR1 and CDR2 from the germline V gene are DFQATT and SNEGSKA (reference sequence). The CDR3 consists of 16 residues. The chain combines TRBV20-1 with TRBJ2-1, with 12 bases identical to TRBD2. Sequenced sample: blood buffy coat. This sequence originates from a woman between 18 and 75 years old with a cervical HPV16 infection that either progressed to CIN3+ or cleared (not recorded which). The CDR3 loop is CSARARLAGGGNEQFF. Incomplete CDR3 DNA: TGCAGTGCTAGAGCGCGGCTAGCGGGAGGGGGTAATGAG.